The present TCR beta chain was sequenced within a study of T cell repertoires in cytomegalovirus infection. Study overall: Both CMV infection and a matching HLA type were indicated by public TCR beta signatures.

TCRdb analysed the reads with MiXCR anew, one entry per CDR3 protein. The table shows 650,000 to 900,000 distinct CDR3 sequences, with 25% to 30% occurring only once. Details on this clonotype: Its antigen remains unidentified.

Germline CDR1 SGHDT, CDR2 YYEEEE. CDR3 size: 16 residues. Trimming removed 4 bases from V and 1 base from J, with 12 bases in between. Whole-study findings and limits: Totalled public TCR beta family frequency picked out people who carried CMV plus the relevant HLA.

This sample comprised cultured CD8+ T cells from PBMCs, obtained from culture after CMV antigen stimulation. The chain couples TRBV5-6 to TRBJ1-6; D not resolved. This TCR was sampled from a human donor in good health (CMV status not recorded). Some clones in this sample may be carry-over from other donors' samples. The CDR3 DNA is TGTGCCAGCAGCGACGACCAGACGTCCTATAATTCACCCCTCCACTTT. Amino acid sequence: CASSDDQTSYNSPLHF.